A single sample gave rise to the 5 T cell receptor beta chains below, sequenced in a study of T cell responses to AZD1222 COVID-19 vaccine. Method: immunoSEQ multiplex PCR; TCRdb's copy keeps in-frame clones and lacks some. The top ten clones hold about 12% of a sample with 70,000 to 90,000 clones, 70% to 90% of them seen once. The sequenced sample was peripheral blood, obtained 28 days after the second AZD1222 dose. The receptors here all came from an adult who received the AZD1222 COVID-19 vaccine.

This chain joins TRBV11-2 and TRBJ1-4, with TRBD1 as a possible D gene (5 bases). CDR3 length: 15 amino acids. V was clipped by 3 bases and J by 3 bases, with 11 bases between them. Germline CDR1 SGHAT, CDR2 FQNNGV. CDR3 in amino acids: CASSFGLGANEKLFF. The CDR3 DNA reads TGTGCCAGCAGCTTCGGTTTGGGGGCTAATGAAAAACTGTTTTTT.

The J gene is TRBJ1-4, the V gene TRBV30; D is perhaps TRBD1 (6 bases). The germline CDR1 and CDR2 sequences are GTSNPN and SVGIG (reference sequence). Trimming took 3 bases from V and 5 from J, leaving 10 bases between them. CDR3 length: 13 amino acids. CDR3 DNA: TGTGCCTGGAGCCCAGGACAGAATGAAAAACTGTTTTTT. Translated: CAWSPGQNEKLFF.

The V gene is TRBV10-3, the J gene TRBJ2-7, with D possibly being TRBD2 (5 bases). Between the trimmed V and J ends, which lost 10 bases and 4 bases, there was a span of 14 bases. From germline, CDR1 is ENHRY and CDR2 SYGVKD. The CDR3 is 12 amino acids. CDR3 region: CATAGERYEQYF. CDR3 coding DNA: TGTGCCACGGCTGGGGAGAGATACGAGCAGTACTTC.

This clone came up a few times. The CDR3, as DNA: TGTGCCAGCAGCCTCTCCGGGGGCGGCTACACCTTC. It specifies CASSLSGGGYTF. The chain is built from TRBV7-9 and TRBJ1-2; D is perhaps TRBD1 (6 bases). The V gene's germline CDR1 is SEHNR and CDR2 FQNEAQ (reference sequence). The CDR3 length is 12 residues. Deletions cut 5 bases from V and 8 bases from J, with 12 bases between.

This chain uses TRBV7-2 with TRBJ1-2, with D uncertain. V was cut by 6 bases and J by 8 bases, with 16 bases left in between. Germline values: CDR1 SGHTA, CDR2 FQGNSA. This CDR3 spans 13 amino acids. This CDR3 reads CASSLVRPGGYTF. The CDR3 DNA reads as TGTGCCAGCAGTTTGGTCCGGCCTGGGGGCTACACCTTC.